Listed here are 9 T cell receptor beta chains from one sample, sequenced in a study of control samples from healthy donors and cancer patients. Produced via immunoSEQ multiplex PCR; TCRdb's table is partial and in-frame only. The table has 100,000 to 150,000 clones, more than 80% seen once. The sample taken for sequencing was blood. All receptors come from a man between 35 and 55 years old in good health.

The rearrangement links TRBV30 to TRBJ1-1; no reliable D call. The V gene's germline CDR1 is GTSNPN and CDR2 SVGIG (reference sequence). The CDR3 is 12 residues long. V dropped 0 bases and J dropped 8 bases, with 10 bases sitting between them. The CDR3 protein is CAWSVSGGEAFF. The CDR3 nucleotides are TGTGCCTGGAGTGTGAGCGGAGGCGAAGCTTTCTTT.

This chain uses TRBV9 with TRBJ1-2; D is unclear. This CDR3 is 13 amino acids long. Germline loops: CDR1 SGDLS, CDR2 YYNGEE. Trimming left V 0 bases short and J 4 bases short, with 7 bases between. CDR3 sequence: CASSVVLGYGYTF. CDR3 sequence (DNA): TGTGCCAGCAGCGTAGTCCTGGGCTATGGCTACACCTTC.

This sequence joins TRBV24-1 and TRBJ2-3; weak D call: TRBD2 (7 bases). Germline values: CDR1 KGHDR, CDR2 SFDVKD. Trimming pared 2 bases from V and 3 bases from J, leaving 11 bases between. The CDR3 runs 15 residues. CDR3 in DNA: TGTGCCACCAGTGATTCGGGGGGCGGAACAGATACGCAGTATTTT. Its protein is CATSDSGGGTDTQYF.

The chain is built from TRBV2 and TRBJ2-7, with unresolved D. Between the trimmed V and J ends, which lost 4 bases and 3 bases, there was a span of 4 bases. The CDR3 covers 11 residues. Germline V gene data show CDR1 as SNHLY and CDR2 as FYNNEI. The CDR3 sequence: CASSGGYEQYF. The CDR3, as DNA: TGTGCCAGCAGTGGGGGCTACGAGCAGTACTTC.

The CDR3 region has the DNA TGTGCCAGCTCGGAGGGACAGATCTATGGCTACACCTTC. Protein: CASSEGQIYGYTF. J is TRBJ1-2 and V is TRBV18; TRBD1 agrees at 7 bases. The CDR3 is 13 amino acids. Germline V gives CDR1 KGHSH, CDR2 LQKENI. J gave up 4 bases and V 6 bases, and 5 bases lay outside the gene matches.

This chain connects TRBV6-6 to TRBJ1-2; D is unclear. Trimming removed 8 bases from V and 1 base from J, with 8 bases in between. CDR3 length equals 12 residues. CDR1 is MNHNY and CDR2 is SVGAGI in the germline V gene (reference sequence). CDR3 region: CASAGGNYGYTF. CDR3 sequence (DNA): TGTGCCAGCGCGGGTGGTAACTATGGCTACACCTTC.

The chain carries TRBV7-2 and TRBJ2-5; a weak D match, TRBD1 (6 bases). Germline assignment: CDR1 SGHTA and CDR2 FQGNSA. Trimming took 4 bases from V and 1 from J, leaving 7 bases between them. The CDR3 covers 13 residues. The CDR3 is CASSYRVQETQYF. CDR3 bases: TGTGCCAGCAGCTACAGGGTCCAAGAGACCCAGTACTTC.

This sequence joins TRBV18 and TRBJ2-5; TRBD2 might be the D (6 bases). The V end lost 6 bases, the J end lost 0 bases, and 8 bases lay between the germline ends. CDR1 and CDR2 from the germline V gene are KGHSH and LQKENI. The CDR3 runs 13 residues. The CDR3 region has the DNA TGTGCCAGCTCCGGGGGTTACCAAGAGACCCAGTACTTC. This sequence encodes CASSGGYQETQYF.

The chain employs TRBV5-4 and TRBJ2-1; 11 nucleotides align to TRBD2. V gave up 0 bases and J gave up 4 bases; unmatched junction bases: 12. The CDR3 is 19 residues long. The V gene's germline CDR1 is SGHNT and CDR2 YYREEE (reference sequence). CDR3 DNA sequence: TGTGCCAGCAGCTTGGGGCTAGCGGGGGGACAAAACACTTACAATGAGCAGTTCTTC. Translating it yields CASSLGLAGGQNTYNEQFF. The complete variable domain, with remaining parts taken from reference TRBV5-4 and TRBJ2-1, reads ETGVTQSPTHLIKTRGQQVTLRCSSQSGHNTVSWYQQALGQGPQFIFQYYREEENGRGNFPPRFSGLQFPNYSSELNVNALELDDSALYLCASSLGLAGGQNTYNEQFFGPGTRLTVL.